These 8 T cell receptor beta chains were all obtained from the same sample, sequenced in a study of blood T cell repertoires in COVID-19. Sequencing was performed with immunoSEQ multiplex PCR; in TCRdb, only in-frame clones are kept and a portion is missing. The table has about 180,000 clones, 88% seen once. Sequencing was carried out using PBMCs or T cells enriched from blood (not recorded which). These receptors all come from a woman under 30 who had recovered from COVID-19.

This chain links TRBV6-5 with TRBJ1-5, with 9 bases fitting TRBD1. V shed 10 bases and J 9 bases; nucleotides not matched to a gene: 10. Germline V gene sequence: CDR1 MNHEY, CDR2 SVGAGI. The CDR3 is 13 residues long. CDR3 coding DNA: TGTGCCACCACCGGGGACAGGGACAGGCCCCAGCATTTT. It codes for CATTGDRDRPQHF.

The chain recombines TRBV20-1 with TRBJ1-2; the D is unclear. The CDR3 is made up of 10 amino acids. Germline V CDR1 and CDR2: DFQATT, SNEGSKA (reference sequence). Trimming pared 1 base from V and 7 bases from J, leaving 4 bases between. In nucleotides, the CDR3 is TGCAGTGCTAGAGCCCGTGGCTACACCTTC. Protein: CSARARGYTF.

This chain joins TRBV5-6 and TRBJ2-7; D perhaps matches TRBD2 (6 bases). Trimming shortened V by 0 bases and J by 6 bases, and 19 bases separated the two germline ends. The CDR3 contains 16 residues. Germline V gene lookup returns CDR1 SGHDT and CDR2 YYEEEE. Written as DNA, the CDR3 is TGTGCCAGCAGCTTGGGGGTCTGGGGGGTGTCTGGCGAGCAGTACTTC. As protein: CASSLGVWGVSGEQYF. The full variable domain, with the rest looked up from reference TRBV5-6 and TRBJ2-7, is DAGVTQSPTHLIKTRGQQVTLRCSPKSGHDTVSWYQQALGQGPQFIFQYYEEEERQRGNFPDRFSGHQFPNYSSELNVNALLLGDSALYLCASSLGVWGVSGEQYFGPGTRLTVT.

The genes are TRBV18 and TRBJ2-7; 8 bases match TRBD1. This CDR3 comprises 12 residues. From germline, CDR1 is KGHSH and CDR2 LQKENI. V shed 8 bases and J 4 bases; nucleotides not matched to a gene: 4. CDR3 residues: CASGTGGYEQYF. The CDR3, as DNA: TGTGCCAGCGGGACAGGAGGTTACGAGCAGTACTTC.

This rearrangement joins TRBV28 to TRBJ1-1, with D tentatively TRBD1 (5 bases). In germline, CDR1 is MDHEN, CDR2 SYDVKM. The length of the CDR3 is 16 residues. Between the trimmed V and J ends, which lost 6 bases and 3 bases, there was a span of 20 bases. The CDR3 DNA reads TGTGCCAGCAGAGAGATAATCCCGGGGGGGGACACTGAAGCTTTCTTT. The encoded protein is CASREIIPGGDTEAFF.

The chain links TRBV2 to TRBJ1-2, with 7 bases identical to TRBD1. V shed 7 bases and J 4 bases; nucleotides not matched to a gene: 6. This CDR3 is built from 13 residues. Germline V CDR1 and CDR2: SNHLY, FYNNEI. This chain's CDR3 is CASTVTGAYGYTF. In DNA, the CDR3 is TGTGCCAGCACGGTTACAGGGGCCTATGGCTACACCTTC. The entire variable domain, with the rest obtained from reference TRBV2 and TRBJ1-2, is as follows: EPEVTQTPSHQVTQMGQEVILRCVPISNHLYFYWYRQILGQKVEFLVSFYNNEISEKSEIFDDQFSVERPDGSNFTLKIRSTKLEDSAMYFCASTVTGAYGYTFGSGTRLTVV.

The chain uses TRBV5-1 and TRBJ1-2; D remains ambiguous. Germline CDR1 SGHRS, CDR2 YFSETQ. V was trimmed by 2 bases and J by 8 bases, leaving 10 bases between them. The CDR3 has 12 residues. The CDR3 loop reads CASSLTGWGYTF. The DNA of the CDR3 is TGCGCCAGCAGCTTAACGGGATGGGGCTACACCTTC.

V usage is TRBV18 and J usage is TRBJ2-7; TRBD1 agrees at 9 bases. Per the germline V gene, CDR1 is KGHSH and CDR2 is LQKENI. The CDR3 covers 16 residues. J gave up 5 bases and V 3 bases, and 11 bases lay outside the gene matches. DNA of the CDR3: TGTGCCAGCTCACCGGGGCCGGGACAGGGAGACCACGAGCAGTACTTC. Protein product: CASSPGPGQGDHEQYF.